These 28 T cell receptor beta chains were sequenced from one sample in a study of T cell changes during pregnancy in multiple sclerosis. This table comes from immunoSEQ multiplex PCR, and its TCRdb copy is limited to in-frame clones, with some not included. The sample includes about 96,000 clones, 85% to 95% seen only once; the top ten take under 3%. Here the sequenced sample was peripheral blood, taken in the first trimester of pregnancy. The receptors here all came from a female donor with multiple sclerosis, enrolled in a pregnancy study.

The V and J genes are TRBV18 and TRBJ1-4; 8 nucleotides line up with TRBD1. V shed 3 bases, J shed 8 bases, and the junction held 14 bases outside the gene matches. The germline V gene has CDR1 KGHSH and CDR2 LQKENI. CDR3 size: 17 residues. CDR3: CASSPYRGGNLPEKLFF. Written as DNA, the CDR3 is TGTGCCAGCTCACCCTACAGGGGGGGAAACCTACCCGAAAAACTGTTTTTT.

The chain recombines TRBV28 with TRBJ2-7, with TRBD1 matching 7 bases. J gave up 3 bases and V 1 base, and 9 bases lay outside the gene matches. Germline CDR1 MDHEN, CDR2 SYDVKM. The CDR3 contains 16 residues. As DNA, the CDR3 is TGTGCCAGCAGTTTATTACGGACAGGAATCCACTACGAGCAGTACTTC. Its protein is CASSLLRTGIHYEQYF.

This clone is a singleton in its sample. The CDR3: CASSSPPSAGGEQYF. CDR3 coding DNA: TGTGCCAGCAGTTCTCCCCCCTCAGCGGGAGGCGAGCAGTACTTC. The chain uses TRBV28 and TRBJ2-7, with 9 bases matching TRBD2. J was trimmed by 6 bases and V by 4 bases; bases with no gene match: 10. The CDR3 has 15 residues. Germline V gene lookup returns CDR1 MDHEN and CDR2 SYDVKM. The full variable domain, its missing parts supplied by reference TRBV28 and TRBJ2-7, is DVKVTQSSRYLVKRTGEKVFLECVQDMDHENMFWYRQDPGLGLRLIYFSYDVKMKEKGDIPEGYSVSREKKERFSLILESASTNQTSMYLCASSSPPSAGGEQYFGPGTRLTVT.

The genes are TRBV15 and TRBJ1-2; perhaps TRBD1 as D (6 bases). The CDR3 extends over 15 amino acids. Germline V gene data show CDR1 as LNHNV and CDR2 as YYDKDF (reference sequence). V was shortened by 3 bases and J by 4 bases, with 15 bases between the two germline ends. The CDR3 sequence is CATSRVQGESYGYTF. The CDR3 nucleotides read TGTGCCACCAGCAGGGTACAGGGCGAGAGCTATGGCTACACCTTC.

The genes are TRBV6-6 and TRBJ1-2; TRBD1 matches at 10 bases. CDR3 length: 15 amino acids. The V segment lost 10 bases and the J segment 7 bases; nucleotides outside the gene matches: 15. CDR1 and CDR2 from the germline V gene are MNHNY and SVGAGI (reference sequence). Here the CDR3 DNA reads TGTGCCACCCAGTGGGGGGACAGGGGACGCGGTGGCTACACCTTC. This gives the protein CATQWGDRGRGGYTF.

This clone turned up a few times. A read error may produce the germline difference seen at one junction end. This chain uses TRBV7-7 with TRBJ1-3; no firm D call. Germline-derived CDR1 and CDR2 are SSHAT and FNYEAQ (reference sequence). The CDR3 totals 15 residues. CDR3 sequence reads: CASSLGPGSGNTIYF. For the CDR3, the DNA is TGTGCTAGCAGCTTAGGCCCAGGCTCTGGAAACACCATATATTTT.

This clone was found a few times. The CDR3 loop reads CATSRVGTLGNEQFF. CDR3 sequence (DNA): TGTGCCACCAGCAGAGTAGGGACTTTAGGCAATGAGCAGTTCTTC. The V gene is TRBV15, the J gene TRBJ2-1; possibly TRBD2 for D (6 bases). The germline V and J ends were trimmed by 1 base and 6 bases, with 13 bases remaining between them. The V gene's germline CDR1 is LNHNV and CDR2 YYDKDF (reference sequence). The CDR3 runs 15 residues.

For the CDR3, the DNA is TGTGCCAGCAGCCTACAGGGGAGCGGGAACACTGAAGCTTTCTTT. This gives the protein CASSLQGSGNTEAFF. V gene TRBV27 combines with J gene TRBJ1-1; 7 bases align to TRBD1. Germline CDR1 MNHEY, CDR2 SMNVEV (reference sequence). Germline trimming cut 6 bases from V and 1 base from J; bases unmatched to any gene: 8. The CDR3 has 15 amino acids.

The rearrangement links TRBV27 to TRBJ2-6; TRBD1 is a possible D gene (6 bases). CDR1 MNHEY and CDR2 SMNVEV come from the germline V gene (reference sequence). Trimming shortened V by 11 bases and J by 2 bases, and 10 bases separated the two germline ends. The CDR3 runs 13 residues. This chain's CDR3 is CAFPGAGANVLTF. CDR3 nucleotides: TGTGCCTTTCCAGGGGCTGGGGCCAACGTCCTGACTTTC.

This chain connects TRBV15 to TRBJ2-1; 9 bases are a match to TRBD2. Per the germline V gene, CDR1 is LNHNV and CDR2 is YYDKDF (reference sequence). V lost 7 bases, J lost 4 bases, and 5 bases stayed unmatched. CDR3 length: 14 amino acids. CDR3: CATKRSGGYNEQFF. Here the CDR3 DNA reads TGTGCCACCAAAAGGAGCGGGGGGTACAATGAGCAGTTCTTC.

The chain's CDR3 is CASSLGAPGRGQTETQYF. The CDR3 DNA reads TGTGCCAGCAGCTTGGGCGCCCCCGGGAGGGGGCAAACGGAGACCCAGTACTTC. The chain joins TRBV5-5 to TRBJ2-5; perhaps TRBD2 as D (8 bases). This CDR3 comprises 18 residues. Trimming cost V 0 bases and J 5 bases, with 23 bases left between them. Looked up from germline, CDR1 is SGHKS and CDR2 is YYEKEE (reference sequence).

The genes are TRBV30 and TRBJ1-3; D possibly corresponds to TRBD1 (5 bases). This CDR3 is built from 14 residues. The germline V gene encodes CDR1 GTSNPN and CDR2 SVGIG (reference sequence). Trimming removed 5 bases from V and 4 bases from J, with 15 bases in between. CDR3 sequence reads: CAWLDLTAGNTIYF. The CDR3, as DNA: TGTGCCTGGTTAGACCTGACAGCCGGAAACACCATATATTTT.

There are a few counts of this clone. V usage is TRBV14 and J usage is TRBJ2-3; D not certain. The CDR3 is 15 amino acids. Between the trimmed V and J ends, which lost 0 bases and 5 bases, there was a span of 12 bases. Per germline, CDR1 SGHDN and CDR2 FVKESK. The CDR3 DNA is TGTGCCAGCAGCCAAGAGGGCCTACCCGGAGATACGCAGTATTTT. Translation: CASSQEGLPGDTQYF. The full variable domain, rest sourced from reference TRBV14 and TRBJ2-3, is EAGVTQFPSHSVIEKGQTVTLRCDPISGHDNLYWYRRVMGKEIKFLLHFVKESKQDESGMPNNRFLAERTGGTYSTLKVQPAELEDSGVYFCASSQEGLPGDTQYFGPGTRLTVL.

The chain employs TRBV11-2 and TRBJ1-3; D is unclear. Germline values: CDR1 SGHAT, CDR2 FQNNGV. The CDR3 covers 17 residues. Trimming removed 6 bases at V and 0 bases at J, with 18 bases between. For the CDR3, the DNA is TGTGCCAGCAGGGATAACCGAGGGAGCTACTCTGGAAACACCATATATTTT. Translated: CASRDNRGSYSGNTIYF.

The CDR3, as DNA: TGCAGTGCTACCCGCGGTGGCGAGCAGTACTTC. It codes for CSATRGGEQYF. This chain links TRBV20-1 with TRBJ2-7; no definite D call. The germline V gene has CDR1 DFQATT and CDR2 SNEGSKA (reference sequence). V lost 4 bases and J lost 6, with 10 bases in between. This CDR3 contains 11 residues.

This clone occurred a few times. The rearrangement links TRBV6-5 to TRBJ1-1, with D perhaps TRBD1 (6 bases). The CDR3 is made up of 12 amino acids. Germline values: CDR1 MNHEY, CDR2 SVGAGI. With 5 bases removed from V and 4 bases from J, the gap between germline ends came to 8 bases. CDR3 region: CASSQGGTEAFF. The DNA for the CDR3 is TGTGCCAGCAGTCAAGGGGGCACTGAAGCTTTCTTT.

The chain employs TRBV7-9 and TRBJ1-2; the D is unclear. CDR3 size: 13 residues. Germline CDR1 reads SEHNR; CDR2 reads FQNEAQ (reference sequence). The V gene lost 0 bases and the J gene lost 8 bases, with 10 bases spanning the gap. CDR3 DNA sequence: TGTGCCAGCAGCTTAGCCCAGCCGGGGGGCTACACCTTC. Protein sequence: CASSLAQPGGYTF.

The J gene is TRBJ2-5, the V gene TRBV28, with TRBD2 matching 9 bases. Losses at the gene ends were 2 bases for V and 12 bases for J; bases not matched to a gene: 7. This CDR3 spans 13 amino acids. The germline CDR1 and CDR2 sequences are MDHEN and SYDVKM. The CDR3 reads CASSLPLAGIKYF. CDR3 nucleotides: TGTGCCAGCAGTTTACCACTAGCGGGCATAAAGTACTTC.

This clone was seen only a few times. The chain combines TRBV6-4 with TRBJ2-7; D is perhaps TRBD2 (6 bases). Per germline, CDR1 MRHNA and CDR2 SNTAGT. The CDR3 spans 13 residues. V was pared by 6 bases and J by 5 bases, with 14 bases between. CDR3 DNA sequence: TGTGCCAGCAGCGAAGGAGGGTCCCACGAGCAGTACTTC. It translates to CASSEGGSHEQYF.

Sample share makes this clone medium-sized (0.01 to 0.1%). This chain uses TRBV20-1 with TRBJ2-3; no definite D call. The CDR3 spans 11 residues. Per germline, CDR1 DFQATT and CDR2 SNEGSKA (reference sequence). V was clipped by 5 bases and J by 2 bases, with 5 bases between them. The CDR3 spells CSALLTDTQYF. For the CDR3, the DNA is TGCAGTGCTCTCCTCACAGATACGCAGTATTTT.

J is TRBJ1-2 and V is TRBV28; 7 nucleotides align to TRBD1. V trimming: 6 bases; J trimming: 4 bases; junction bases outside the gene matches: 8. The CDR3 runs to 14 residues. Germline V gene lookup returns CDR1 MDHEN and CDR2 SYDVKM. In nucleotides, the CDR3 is TGTGCCAGCAGGCTGACAGGGTTCCTCTATGGCTACACCTTC. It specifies CASRLTGFLYGYTF.

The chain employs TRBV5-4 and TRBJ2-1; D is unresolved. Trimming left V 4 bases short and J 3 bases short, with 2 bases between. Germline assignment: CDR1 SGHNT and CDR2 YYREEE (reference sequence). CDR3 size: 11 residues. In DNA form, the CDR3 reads TGTGCCAGCAGCCTCTACAATGAGCAGTTCTTC. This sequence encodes CASSLYNEQFF.

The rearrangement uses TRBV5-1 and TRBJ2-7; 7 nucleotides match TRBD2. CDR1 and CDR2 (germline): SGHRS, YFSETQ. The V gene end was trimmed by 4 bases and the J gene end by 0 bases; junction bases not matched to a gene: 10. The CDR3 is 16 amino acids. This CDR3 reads CASSPPTSRSSYEQYF. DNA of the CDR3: TGCGCCAGCAGCCCCCCGACTAGCCGGAGCTCCTACGAGCAGTACTTC.

CDR3 sequence (DNA): TGTGCTACAAGACAGGGAGTTTCCGACGAGCAGTACTTC. It translates to CATRQGVSDEQYF. This chain joins TRBV19 and TRBJ2-7; 7 bases align to TRBD1. Germline loops: CDR1 LNHDA, CDR2 SQIVND (reference sequence). The CDR3 runs to 13 residues.

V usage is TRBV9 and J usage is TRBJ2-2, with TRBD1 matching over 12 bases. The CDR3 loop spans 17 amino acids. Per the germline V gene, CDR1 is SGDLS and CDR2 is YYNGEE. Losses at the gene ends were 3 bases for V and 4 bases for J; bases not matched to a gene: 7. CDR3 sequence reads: CASSEGTGGKGTGELFF. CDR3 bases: TGTGCCAGCAGCGAGGGGACAGGGGGCAAGGGCACCGGGGAGCTGTTTTTT.

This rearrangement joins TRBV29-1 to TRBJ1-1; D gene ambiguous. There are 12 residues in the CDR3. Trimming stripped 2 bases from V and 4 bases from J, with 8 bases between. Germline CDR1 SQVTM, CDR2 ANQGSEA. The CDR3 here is CSVEWEGTEAFF. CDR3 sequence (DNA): TGCAGCGTTGAATGGGAGGGCACTGAAGCTTTCTTT. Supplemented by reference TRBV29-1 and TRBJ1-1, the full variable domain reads SAVISQKPSRDICQRGTSLTIQCQVDSQVTMMFWYRQQPGQSLTLIATANQGSEATYESGFVIDKFPISRPNLTFSTLTVSNMSPEDSSIYLCSVEWEGTEAFFGQGTRLTVV.

CDR3 region: CASSPLIIPQGLQYF. DNA for the CDR3: TGTGCCAGCTCACCACTGATCATTCCTCAGGGGTTGCAGTATTTT. The chain joins TRBV18 to TRBJ2-3; perhaps TRBD1 as D (6 bases). Trimming took 1 base from V and 11 from J, leaving 19 bases between them. Germline V lookup: CDR1 KGHSH, CDR2 LQKENI. CDR3 length equals 15 residues.

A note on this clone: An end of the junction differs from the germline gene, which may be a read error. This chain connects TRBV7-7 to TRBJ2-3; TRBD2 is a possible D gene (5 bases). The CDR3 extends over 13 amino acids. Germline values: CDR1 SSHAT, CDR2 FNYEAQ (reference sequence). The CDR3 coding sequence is TGTGCTAGCAGCTTCCAACTAGCAGATACGCAGTATTTT. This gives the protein CASSFQLADTQYF.